This T cell receptor beta chain was captured by sequencing in a study of CD8 T cells in ankylosing spondylitis listed by TCRdb under 2017. Describing the broader study: To find TCR variants linked to disease, the study profiled T cell receptor beta repertoires in ankylosing spondylitis patients and healthy donors. Peripheral blood was sampled, and synovial fluid was also collected from ankylosing spondylitis patients. The full study cohort comprised 25 or so ankylosing spondylitis patients and 85 to 120 healthy donors. Results the study describes overall, beyond this receptor: Blood from ankylosing spondylitis patients appeared to be characterized by a TCR beta motif made up of several highly homologous amino acid variants. Some motif variants had previously been reported in the synovial fluid and blood of reactive arthritis patients, which suggests shared mechanisms of disease initiation. In peripheral blood, the disease-linked clones were found at relatively low frequencies and had a CD8+ phenotype. According to the report, matched synovial fluid samples from ankylosing spondylitis patients were significantly enriched for the disease-linked clones.

The data were produced on an Illumina HiSeq 2500. Quantitative 5'-RACE with molecular barcodes was the method used to prepare the TCR beta libraries. Processing in the source paper ran as follows. To identify disease-linked TCR variants, a new computational method was used, one built on a probabilistic model of VDJ rearrangement. TCRdb reanalyzed the raw reads on its own, using fastp at Q25 for trimming and MiXCR for clone calling, and kept in-frame beta chains. Under each unique CDR3 protein, matching rows form one entry showing the most common genes and DNA. None of the V and J calls come from the authors' own analysis; TCRdb made them. This sample is represented by 750,000 to 850,000 distinct CDR3 sequences; over 9.5% of them were singletons. Under 0.6% of the sample rests with the top ten. This clonotype was counted ten times or more. No antigen is known for it. One base away there is no much larger clone; base qualities are not given.

From the germline V gene, CDR1 is SGHTA and CDR2 is FQGNSA. Cut back by 2 bases and 3 bases, the V and J ends lie 14 bases apart. Its CDR3 holds 15 amino acids, cysteine through phenylalanine. Left in the record is the CDR3 DNA by itself, 45 bases read in frame from the first base. Sequenced: blood, either unsorted or a sorted T cell fraction (not recorded which). This clonotype was sampled from a male donor with ankylosing spondylitis. This chain joins TRBV7-2 to TRBJ2-7; the D call is tentative, TRBD1 or TRBD2, as each matches 5 bases. CDR3 region: CASSLIGRGVYEQYF. The nucleotide sequence is given as TGTGCCAGCAGCTTAATAGGGAGAGGGGTCTACGAGCAGTACTTC.